One and the same sample provided the 25 T cell receptor beta chains below, sequenced in a study of beta chain features in type 1 diabetes. No cognate antigen is known for these TCRs. The whole isolated RNA underwent reverse transcription, so sequencing captured expressed TCRB transcripts. TCRdb's copy holds only in-frame clones and misses some; the assay was immunoSEQ multiplex PCR. In the table there are about 270,000 clones, roughly an eighth of which are singletons. General study findings and limits: A moderate, significant TCRB CDR3 shortening appeared in type 1 diabetes across four CD4+ subsets.

The sequenced material came from naive CD4+ T cells from blood. The receptors were sampled from a man aged 30 to 39 with type 1 diabetes.

This clone was observed a few times. The CDR3 end shows no conserved phenylalanine or tryptophan, and so a read error is likely. The limits of the CDR3 on the DNA are not certain, so only TCRdb's listed CDR3 is given. The V call is TRBV7-9, the J call TRBJ1-4. Germline loops: CDR1 SEHNR, CDR2 FQNEAQ (reference sequence). Both ends counted, the CDR3 spans 12 residues. The CDR3 protein is CASSLEAGILEI.

The chain combines TRBV29-1 with TRBJ2-1; 7 bases are a match to TRBD2. With V trimmed by 8 bases and J by 7 bases, 11 bases remained unmatched. Germline CDR1 is SQVTM and CDR2 is ANQGSEA. This CDR3 is 13 amino acids long. The CDR3: CSPLTSGTNEQFF. The CDR3, as DNA: TGCAGCCCCCTGACCAGCGGGACGAATGAGCAGTTCTTC.

The rearrangement joins TRBV18 to TRBJ1-2; D call uncertain. V lost 2 bases and J 0 bases, leaving 7 bases between the germline ends. The CDR3 runs to 14 residues. CDR1 is KGHSH, CDR2 LQKENI, per germline. The CDR3 DNA reads as TGTGCCAGCTCACCATTGGCTGCTAACTATGGCTACACCTTC. This sequence encodes CASSPLAANYGYTF.

This clone was found a few times. The genes are TRBV4-3 and TRBJ1-5; TRBD1 matches 7 bases. This CDR3 is built from 15 residues. The V gene's germline CDR1 is LGHNA and CDR2 YSLEER. The J segment lost 3 bases and the V segment lost 1 base, leaving 3 bases of the junction unmatched. The CDR3 region is CASSQGQGPNQPQHF. CDR3 bases: TGCGCCAGCAGCCAAGGACAGGGCCCCAATCAGCCCCAGCATTTT.

Comments on this clone: Mismatch with germline at one junction end may stem from a read error. The chain carries TRBV7-7 and TRBJ2-5, with 7 bases matching TRBD1. The CDR3 runs 14 residues. CDR1 and CDR2 (germline): SSHAT, FNYEAQ (reference sequence). The CDR3 DNA sequence: TGTGCTAGCAGCCAAGACAGGGTCGGCGAGACCCAGTACTTC. Amino acid sequence: CASSQDRVGETQYF.

This clone was detected a few times. The chain links TRBV29-1 to TRBJ2-7, with D perhaps matching TRBD2 (6 bases). The CDR3 is 15 residues long. Trimming took 7 bases from V and 0 from J, leaving 19 bases between them. CDR1 SQVTM and CDR2 ANQGSEA come from the germline V gene. As DNA, the CDR3 is TGCAGCGGCAAACACGAGGGCGGGAACTCCTACGAGCAGTACTTC. It yields the protein CSGKHEGGNSYEQYF.

The V gene is TRBV28, the J gene TRBJ1-1, with TRBD1 as a possible D gene (5 bases). The CDR3 extends over 12 amino acids. Germline values: CDR1 MDHEN, CDR2 SYDVKM. Between the trimmed V and J ends, which lost 5 bases and 11 bases, there was a span of 15 bases. The CDR3 bases are TGTGCCAGCAGTCTAAGGACATTCGAGGCTTTCTTT. This sequence encodes CASSLRTFEAFF.

The rearrangement links TRBV6-1 to TRBJ2-7; possibly TRBD2 for D (6 bases). Trimming removed 6 bases at V and 7 bases at J, with 19 bases between. Germline V gene data show CDR1 as MNHNS and CDR2 as SASEGT. CDR3 length equals 14 residues. In DNA form, the CDR3 reads TGTGCCAGCAGGGACACGGGACTCGCGGGGGAGCAGTACTTC. This translates into CASRDTGLAGEQYF.

The chain carries TRBV2 and TRBJ2-4; D ambiguous. The CDR3 has 11 residues. Trimming pared 5 bases from V and 8 bases from J, leaving 7 bases between. Germline values: CDR1 SNHLY, CDR2 FYNNEI. The CDR3: CASSPRDIQYF. CDR3 nucleotides: TGTGCCAGCAGTCCCCGGGACATTCAGTACTTC.

The chain is built from TRBV13 and TRBJ2-1; TRBD2 matches at 16 bases. V dropped 5 bases and J dropped 0; count of bases not matched to a gene: 10. The CDR3 contains 20 residues. Germline CDR1 and CDR2: PRHDT and FYEKMQ (reference sequence). CDR3 loop: CASSSPGLAGGPSSYNEQFF. CDR3 in DNA: TGTGCCAGCAGCAGCCCGGGACTAGCGGGAGGGCCATCCTCCTACAATGAGCAGTTCTTC.

This clone has only a few counts. This chain joins TRBV2 and TRBJ1-4, with no clear D. CDR3 length equals 15 residues. V was clipped by 3 bases and J by 5 bases, with 13 bases between them. The germline gives CDR1 SNHLY, CDR2 FYNNEI. The CDR3 region has the DNA TGTGCCAGCAGTGAGAACGGGTCCTCCAATGAAAAACTGTTTTTT. Its translation is CASSENGSSNEKLFF.

The J gene is TRBJ1-1, the V gene TRBV28; no clear D gene. The V gene lost 6 bases and the J gene lost 4 bases, with 6 bases spanning the gap. CDR1 and CDR2 (germline): MDHEN, SYDVKM. The CDR3 totals 11 residues. CDR3 residues: CASREGTEAFF. For the CDR3, the DNA is TGTGCCAGCAGAGAGGGCACTGAAGCTTTCTTT.

The J gene is TRBJ2-7, the V gene TRBV19, with 12 bases matching TRBD2. CDR1 and CDR2 (germline): LNHDA, SQIVND (reference sequence). CDR3 length: 15 amino acids. J gave up 3 bases and V 5 bases, and 5 bases lay outside the gene matches. The CDR3 coding sequence is TGTGCCAGTAGTGAGACTAGCGGGAGCTTCTACGAGCAGTACTTC. Translation: CASSETSGSFYEQYF. Variable domain in full (rest from reference TRBV19 and TRBJ2-7): DGGITQSPKYLFRKEGQNVTLSCEQNLNHDAMYWYRQDPGQGLRLIYYSQIVNDFQKGDIAEGYSVSREKKESFPLTVTSAQKNPTAFYLCASSETSGSFYEQYFGPGTRLTVT.

This clone was observed a handful of times. The V gene is TRBV5-4, the J gene TRBJ2-2; D is unresolved. The CDR3 runs 18 residues. V was cut by 4 bases and J by 0 bases, with 19 bases left in between. Germline V CDR1 and CDR2: SGHNT, YYREEE (reference sequence). DNA of the CDR3: TGTGCCAGCAGCCCCTCGAGGAGTACCTACGCGAACACCGGGGAGCTGTTTTTT. Translated: CASSPSRSTYANTGELFF.

This clone showed up just a few times. In DNA form, the CDR3 reads TGTGCCAGCAGCTCCGGGACAGGGTTGGGGTATGGCTACACCTTC. Protein product: CASSSGTGLGYGYTF. The gene calls are TRBV7-2 and TRBJ1-2; 9 nucleotides agree with TRBD1. Germline V lookup: CDR1 SGHTA, CDR2 FQGNSA. The CDR3 spans 15 residues. Germline trimming cut 4 bases from V and 5 bases from J; bases unmatched to any gene: 8.

This chain links TRBV19 with TRBJ2-2; the D gene is possibly TRBD2 (5 bases). This CDR3 comprises 15 residues. Germline values: CDR1 LNHDA, CDR2 SQIVND (reference sequence). The V and J ends lost 5 bases and 6 bases respectively, with 16 bases between them. The CDR3 coding sequence is TGTGCCAGTAGTCCCCGGAGGCCCGACCCCGGGGAGCTGTTTTTT. Protein sequence: CASSPRRPDPGELFF.

This clone has a handful of counts. For the CDR3, the DNA is TGCGCCAGCAGCAATGGACAGGGTGGGGAAAAACTGTTTTTT. Amino acids: CASSNGQGGEKLFF. This sequence joins TRBV5-1 and TRBJ1-4; 8 nucleotides align to TRBD1. Germline V gives CDR1 SGHRS, CDR2 YFSETQ. V lost 4 bases, J lost 8 bases, and 7 bases stayed unmatched. The CDR3 has 14 amino acids.

V and J are TRBV18 and TRBJ1-2, with 9 bases lining up with TRBD1. V gave up 1 base and J gave up 8 bases; unmatched junction bases: 5. The germline V gene has CDR1 KGHSH and CDR2 LQKENI. CDR3 length equals 14 residues. The CDR3 bases are TGTGCCAGCTCACCACAAGGGACAGGGAGCGGCTACACCTTC. This gives the protein CASSPQGTGSGYTF.

This clone occurred once. The gene calls are TRBV9 and TRBJ2-1, with 8 bases matching TRBD2. The CDR3 has 17 amino acids. After removal of 3 bases from V and 7 bases from J, the junction contained 15 bases not matched to a gene. CDR1 is SGDLS and CDR2 is YYNGEE in the germline V gene. The CDR3 bases are TGTGCCAGCAGCGCCCGGGGGGCGGGAGGCGGGTTTAATGAGCAGTTCTTC. Protein sequence: CASSARGAGGGFNEQFF.

This clone was observed a handful of times. This sequence joins TRBV28 and TRBJ2-1; D remains ambiguous. Germline V CDR1 and CDR2: MDHEN, SYDVKM. This CDR3 has 11 amino acids. The ends were cut back, 6 bases at V and 9 bases at J, with 9 bases in the middle. The CDR3 is CASRGRSEQFF. CDR3 DNA: TGTGCCAGCAGAGGTAGGAGTGAGCAGTTCTTC.

This clone was picked up a small number of times. The chain combines TRBV4-3 with TRBJ2-7, with D unresolved. V lost 1 base to trimming and J lost 2 bases, with 15 bases between them. CDR3 length: 16 residues. Germline CDR1 is LGHNA and CDR2 is YSLEER. CDR3 DNA: TGCGCCAGCAGCCAAGTGGTCGGCAGGATTACCTACGAGCAGTACTTC. Its translation: CASSQVVGRITYEQYF.

The rearrangement links TRBV4-2 to TRBJ1-1, with 7 bases lining up with TRBD1. The junction had 9 bases not matched to a gene; V was cut back by 5 bases and J by 0 bases. This CDR3 has 16 residues. CDR1 is LGHNA, CDR2 YNFKEQ, per germline. CDR3 residues: CASSRTGTVMNTEAFF. CDR3 nucleotides: TGTGCCAGCAGCAGAACCGGGACAGTAATGAACACTGAAGCTTTCTTT.

The chain combines TRBV7-2 with TRBJ2-6; 8 positions agree with TRBD1. The CDR3 runs 15 residues. The V gene end was trimmed by 5 bases and the J gene end by 5 bases; junction bases not matched to a gene: 5. Germline CDR1 and CDR2: SGHTA and FQGNSA. The CDR3, as DNA: TGTGCCAGCAGCCCCGACAGGGGAAGGGCCAACGTCCTGACTTTC. Its translation: CASSPDRGRANVLTF.

This chain connects TRBV18 to TRBJ2-5; 9 bases align to TRBD1. CDR3 length: 14 amino acids. V lost 6 bases, J lost 2 bases, and 4 bases stayed unmatched. Germline V CDR1 and CDR2: KGHSH, LQKENI. The DNA for the CDR3 is TGTGCCAGCTCCGGACAGGGGAGACAAGAGACCCAGTACTTC. This codes for CASSGQGRQETQYF.

V gene TRBV6-6 combines with J gene TRBJ2-3; the D is unclear. This CDR3 has 14 amino acids. Germline loops: CDR1 MNHNY, CDR2 SVGAGI (reference sequence). Trimming took 2 bases from V and 2 from J, leaving 8 bases between them. The CDR3 DNA is TGTGCCAGCAGTTACCAGATTCCCACAGATACGCAGTATTTT. It codes for CASSYQIPTDTQYF.